This entry lists 14 T cell receptor beta chains sequenced from one sample in a study of T cell repertoires in cytomegalovirus infection. TCRdb re-called the reads with MiXCR, one entry per CDR3 protein. The sample lists 310,000 or so distinct CDR3 sequences, 15% to 20% occurring once. The sample consisted of PBMCs. These receptors originate from a human donor in good health (CMV status not recorded). Some clones in this sample may be carry-over from other donors' samples.

This clonotype was counted at least ten times. The chain is built from TRBV12-3 or TRBV12-4 and TRBJ2-1, with 8 bases identical to TRBD2. This CDR3 contains 17 residues. V lost 1 base and J lost 3; bases outside the gene matches: 8. DNA for the CDR3: TGTGCCAGCAGTTTAGAGGGGGGGCGGGGGGTCTACAATGAGCAGTTCTTC. Translating it yields CASSLEGGRGVYNEQFF.

In this sample, this clonotype turned up many times. CDR3 nucleotide sequence: TGTGCCAGCAGCTTAGAAAGGCAAACCGGGGAGCTGTTTTTT. This translates into CASSLERQTGELFF. V usage is TRBV7-2 and J usage is TRBJ2-2; the D is unclear. The V and J ends lost 1 base and 5 bases respectively, with 8 bases between them. CDR1 is SGHTA, CDR2 FQGNSA, per germline. This CDR3 spans 14 amino acids. The complete variable domain, with remaining parts taken from reference TRBV7-2 and TRBJ2-2, reads GAGVSQSPSNKVTEKGKDVELRCDPISGHTALYWYRQSLGQGLEFLIYFQGNSAPDKSGLPSDRFSAERTGGSVSTLTIQRTQQEDSAVYLCASSLERQTGELFFGEGSRLTVL.

The chain has TRBV4-2 and TRBJ1-6; the D gene is possibly TRBD1 (6 bases). The germline CDR1 and CDR2 sequences are LGHNA and YNFKEQ. The germline V and J ends were trimmed by 0 bases and 7 bases, with 13 bases remaining between them. The CDR3 runs to 16 residues. The CDR3 reads CASSQDVGGLNSPLHF. The CDR3 nucleotides read TGTGCCAGCAGCCAAGATGTTGGGGGGCTGAATTCACCCCTCCACTTT.

CDR3 amino acids: CATSDSGGLGYTF. CDR3 sequence (DNA): TGTGCCACCAGTGATTCTGGCGGCTTGGGCTACACCTTC. The rearrangement joins TRBV24-1 to TRBJ1-2, with D unclear. From germline, CDR1 is KGHDR and CDR2 SFDVKD. The V gene lost 2 bases and the J gene lost 8 bases, with 11 bases spanning the gap. The CDR3 runs to 13 residues.

This clonotype was seen many times. The rearrangement links TRBV4-2 to TRBJ2-1; TRBD2 aligns across 15 bases. Germline trimming cut 6 bases from V and 4 bases from J; bases unmatched to any gene: 7. The germline gives CDR1 LGHNA, CDR2 YNFKEQ. This CDR3 spans 17 amino acids. This CDR3 reads CASSFGTSGGRYNEQFF. DNA for the CDR3: TGTGCCAGCAGTTTCGGGACTAGCGGGGGGCGATACAATGAGCAGTTCTTC.

The chain recombines TRBV6-5 with TRBJ1-3; D possibly corresponds to TRBD1 (5 bases). The germline CDR1 and CDR2 sequences are MNHEY and SVGAGI. V shed 6 bases and J shed 3 bases, with 12 bases lying between them. The CDR3 has 14 amino acids. The CDR3 protein is CASRPGRGGNTIYF. The CDR3 region has the DNA TGTGCCAGCAGGCCGGGACGCGGTGGAAACACCATATATTTT.

CDR3 protein: CATSDSSFLSGGSYNEQFF. Written as DNA, the CDR3 is TGTGCCACCAGTGATTCCTCATTCCTCTCGGGGGGCTCCTACAATGAGCAGTTCTTC. The chain recombines TRBV24-1 with TRBJ2-1, with 7 bases fitting TRBD2. This CDR3 has 19 residues. Germline V gene lookup returns CDR1 KGHDR and CDR2 SFDVKD. Trimming at V came to 2 bases and at J to 0 bases, leaving 12 bases not matched to a gene.

The table lists this clonotype with a few counts. The chain joins TRBV12-3 or TRBV12-4 to TRBJ1-1; tentatively, D is TRBD1 (6 bases). Trimming stripped 5 bases from V and 1 base from J, with 14 bases between. This CDR3 region has 15 residues. The CDR3 DNA reads TGTGCCAGCAGTCCCCAGAGGGGGGCGAACACTGAAGCTTTCTTT. Translation gives CASSPQRGANTEAFF.

This clonotype has at least ten counts. The genes are TRBV7-2 and TRBJ1-5; unclear D gene. V was cut by 5 bases and J by 7 bases, with 12 bases left in between. Germline V gene sequence: CDR1 SGHTA, CDR2 FQGNSA. The CDR3 runs 13 residues. In nucleotides, the CDR3 is TGTGCCAGCAGCCTGGAAGCCCGCCAGCCCCAGCATTTT. Encoded protein: CASSLEARQPQHF.

This clonotype came up many times. The chain has TRBV7-2 and TRBJ2-3, with D possibly being TRBD2 (5 bases). The germline CDR1 and CDR2 sequences are SGHTA and FQGNSA. V gave up 5 bases and J gave up 0 bases, with 12 bases separating them. This CDR3 spans 15 amino acids. CDR3 loop: CASSLDYLSTDTQYF. As DNA, the CDR3 is TGTGCCAGCAGCCTCGACTACCTGAGCACAGATACGCAGTATTTT.

The chain employs TRBV7-6 and TRBJ1-6; D is unclear. Germline assignment: CDR1 SGHVS and CDR2 FNYEAQ. CDR3 length: 17 residues. Trimming left V 5 bases short and J 0 bases short, with 14 bases between. The CDR3 nucleotides read TGTGCCAGCAGCACCTGGACGGGCAGCTCCTATAATTCACCCCTCCACTTT. This encodes CASSTWTGSSYNSPLHF.

The chain combines TRBV6-2 or TRBV6-3 with TRBJ1-1, with D perhaps matching TRBD1 (6 bases). This CDR3 has 15 amino acids. The germline V gene has CDR1 MNHEY and CDR2 SVGEGT. Trimming shortened V by 5 bases and J by 5 bases, and 18 bases separated the two germline ends. DNA of the CDR3: TGTGCCAGCAGTAACCCCACAGGGACGGGGACTGAAGCTTTCTTT. Translated: CASSNPTGTGTEAFF.

Points on this clonotype: A read error may explain this, as a much larger clone is one base away. The chain recombines TRBV28 with TRBJ2-1; D is unclear. Germline assignment: CDR1 MDHEN and CDR2 SYDVKM. This CDR3 comprises 15 residues. CDR3 sequence (DNA): TGTGTCAGCAGTCGTAAGGCCTCAGCCTACAATGAGCAGTTCTTC. It is translated as CVSSRKASAYNEQFF.

This clonotype was counted a few times. This chain joins TRBV6-5 and TRBJ2-1, with 9 bases aligning to TRBD2. Germline assignment: CDR1 MNHEY and CDR2 SVGAGI. The V gene end was trimmed by 0 bases and the J gene end by 6 bases; junction bases not matched to a gene: 3. The CDR3 length is 15 residues. The CDR3 nucleotides read TGTGCCAGCAGTTACTCAGGCGGGGGGGCCAATGAGCAGTTCTTC. This codes for CASSYSGGGANEQFF.